The 3 T cell receptor beta chains reported below all come from one sample, sequenced in a study of cytomegalovirus exposure and HLA in healthy donors. PCR employed 60 Vbeta and 13 Jbeta primers. Sequencing was performed with immunoSEQ multiplex PCR; in TCRdb, only in-frame clones are kept and a portion is missing. The table lists around 53,000 clones, 70% to 85% of them singletons. Sequenced: PBMCs. These receptors all stem from a man in his forties or fifties in good health and CMV-seronegative.

The V gene is TRBV12-5, the J gene TRBJ2-2; TRBD2 is a possible D gene (6 bases). CDR1 is LGHNT, CDR2 FRNRAP, per germline. Trimming took off 7 bases at V and 0 bases at J, with 18 bases between the two ends. The CDR3 is made up of 17 amino acids. CDR3 residues: CASDAPFSGTNTGELFF. In nucleotides, the CDR3 is TGTGCTAGTGACGCCCCTTTTAGCGGTACGAACACCGGGGAGCTGTTTTTT.

This clone was counted a single time. The chain uses TRBV19 and TRBJ2-5; 7 positions match TRBD2. CDR3 length: 15 amino acids. V shed 5 bases, J shed 2 bases, and the junction held 8 bases outside the gene matches. Germline assignment: CDR1 LNHDA and CDR2 SQIVND (reference sequence). The CDR3, as DNA: TGTGCCAGTAGTCTGTGGGGAGGGTCACAAGAGACCCAGTACTTC. This encodes CASSLWGGSQETQYF. Filled out from reference TRBV19 and TRBJ2-5, the complete variable domain reads DGGITQSPKYLFRKEGQNVTLSCEQNLNHDAMYWYRQDPGQGLRLIYYSQIVNDFQKGDIAEGYSVSREKKESFPLTVTSAQKNPTAFYLCASSLWGGSQETQYFGPGTRLLVL.

The gene calls are TRBV7-9 and TRBJ1-2; no definite D call. From germline, CDR1 is SEHNR and CDR2 FQNEAQ (reference sequence). V dropped 7 bases and J dropped 2 bases, with 14 bases sitting between them. The CDR3 length is 14 residues. CDR3 sequence (DNA): TGTGCCAGCACTCTCGCGGGGTCAAACTATGGCTACACCTTC. Encoded protein: CASTLAGSNYGYTF.